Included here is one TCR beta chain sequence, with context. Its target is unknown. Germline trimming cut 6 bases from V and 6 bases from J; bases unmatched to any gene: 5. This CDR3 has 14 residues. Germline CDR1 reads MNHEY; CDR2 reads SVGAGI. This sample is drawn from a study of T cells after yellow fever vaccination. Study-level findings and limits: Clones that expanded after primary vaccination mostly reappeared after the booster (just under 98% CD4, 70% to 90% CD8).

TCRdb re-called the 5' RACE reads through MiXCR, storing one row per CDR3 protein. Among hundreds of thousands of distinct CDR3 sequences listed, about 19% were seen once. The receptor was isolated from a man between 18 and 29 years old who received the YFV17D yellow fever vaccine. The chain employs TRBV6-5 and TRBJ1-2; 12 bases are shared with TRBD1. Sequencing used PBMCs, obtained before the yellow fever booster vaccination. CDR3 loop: CASSTGTGGNGYTF. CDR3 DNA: TGTGCCAGCAGCACCGGGACAGGGGGCAATGGCTACACCTTC.